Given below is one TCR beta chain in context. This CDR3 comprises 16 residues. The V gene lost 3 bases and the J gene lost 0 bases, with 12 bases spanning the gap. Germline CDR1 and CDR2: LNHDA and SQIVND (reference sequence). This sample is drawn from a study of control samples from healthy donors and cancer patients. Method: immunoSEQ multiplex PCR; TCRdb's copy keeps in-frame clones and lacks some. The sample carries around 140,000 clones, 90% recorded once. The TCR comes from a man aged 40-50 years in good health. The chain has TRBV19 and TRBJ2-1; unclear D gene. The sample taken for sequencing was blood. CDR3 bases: TGTGCCAGTAGTATTGTTTGGGGATCCTCCTACAATGAGCAGTTCTTC. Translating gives CASSIVWGSSYNEQFF.